This paragraph covers one T cell receptor beta chain sequence. The CDR3 contains 16 residues. CDR1 is LGHNA, CDR2 YSLEER, per germline. V lost 0 bases to trimming and J lost 6 bases; unmatched junction nucleotides: 7. The sample is drawn from a study of blood T cell repertoires in COVID-19. Background on the study: The United States, Italy and Spain were the sources of the acute and convalescent COVID-19 samples.

Original processing notes: Reference gene primer amplification gave estimated nucleated cell counts. TCRdb's copy holds only in-frame clones and misses some; the assay was immunoSEQ multiplex PCR. The V and J calls and the clone size are those of that table, but D and trimming were determined from the DNA. The sample includes around 57,000 clones, 90% to 95% of them seen just once. This TCR derives from a man aged 45-65 years with acute or convalescent COVID-19. Material for sequencing was peripheral blood. The chain joins TRBV4-3 to TRBJ2-1; 8 bases match TRBD2. CDR3 bases: TGCGCCAGCAGCCAAGAAATTGGACTAGCTGGCAATGAGCAGTTCTTC. Translated, it gives CASSQEIGLAGNEQFF.